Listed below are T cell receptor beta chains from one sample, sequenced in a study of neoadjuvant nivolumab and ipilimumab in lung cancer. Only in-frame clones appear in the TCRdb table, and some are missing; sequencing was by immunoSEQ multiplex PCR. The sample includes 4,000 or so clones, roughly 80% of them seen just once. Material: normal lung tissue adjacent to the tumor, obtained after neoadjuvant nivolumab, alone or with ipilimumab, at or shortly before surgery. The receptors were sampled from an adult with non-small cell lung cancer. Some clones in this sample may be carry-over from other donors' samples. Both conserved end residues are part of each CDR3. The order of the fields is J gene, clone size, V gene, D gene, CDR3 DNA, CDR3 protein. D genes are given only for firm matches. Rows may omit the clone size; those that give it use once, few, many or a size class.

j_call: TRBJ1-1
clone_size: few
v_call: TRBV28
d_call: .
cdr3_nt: TGTGCCAGCACCTTGTCCCCGGGACGGAACACTGAAGCTTTCTTT
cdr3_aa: CASTLSPGRNTEAFF

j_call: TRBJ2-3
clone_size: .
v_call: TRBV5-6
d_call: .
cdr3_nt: TGTGCCAGCAGCTTGGGACTTAGCACAGATACGCAGTATTTT
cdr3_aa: CASSLGLSTDTQYF

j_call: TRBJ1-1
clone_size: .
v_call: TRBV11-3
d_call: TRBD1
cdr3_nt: TGTGCCAGCAGCCGACAGGGGGGAGCTTTCTTT
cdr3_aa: CASSRQGGAFF

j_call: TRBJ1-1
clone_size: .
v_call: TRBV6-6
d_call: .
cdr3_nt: TGTGCCAGCAGAGACAGGAGGCAAAGCACTGAAGCTTTCTTT
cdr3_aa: CASRDRRQSTEAFF

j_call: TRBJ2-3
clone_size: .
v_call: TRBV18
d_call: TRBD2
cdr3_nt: TGTGCCAGCTCACCCCTAAACGAGGCGGGGGTTCAGTATTTT
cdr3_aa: CASSPLNEAGVQYF

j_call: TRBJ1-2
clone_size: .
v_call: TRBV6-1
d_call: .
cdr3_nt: TGTGCCAGCAGTGACAACTATGGCTACACCTTC
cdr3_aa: CASSDNYGYTF

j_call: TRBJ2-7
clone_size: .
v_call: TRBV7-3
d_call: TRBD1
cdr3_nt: TGTGCCAGCAGCTTAACACCGGGACAGGCCTACTACGAGCAGTACTTC
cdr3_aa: CASSLTPGQAYYEQYF

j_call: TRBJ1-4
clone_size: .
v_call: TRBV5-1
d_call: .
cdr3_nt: TGCGCCAGTACTCCTGACAGCACTAATGAAAAACTGTTTTTT
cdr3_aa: CASTPDSTNEKLFF

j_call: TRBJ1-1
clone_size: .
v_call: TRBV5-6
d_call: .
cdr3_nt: TGTGCCAGCAGCCAAACCGAAGGAGGACAGAAGAAATCTTTCTTT
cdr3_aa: CASSQTEGGQKKSFF

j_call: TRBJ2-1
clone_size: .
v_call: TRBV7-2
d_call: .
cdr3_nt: TGTGCCAGCGGAATCGGGACTCCCTCGCGTAATGAGCAGTTCTTC
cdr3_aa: CASGIGTPSRNEQFF

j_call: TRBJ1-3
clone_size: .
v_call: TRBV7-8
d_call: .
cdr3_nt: TGTGCCAGCAGCTTGGGGGGCGCTGGAAACACCATATATTTT
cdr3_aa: CASSLGGAGNTIYF

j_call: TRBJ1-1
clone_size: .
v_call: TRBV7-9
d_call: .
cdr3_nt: TGTGCCAGCAGCCTGCCGCTGAACACTGAAGCTTTCTTT
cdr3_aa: CASSLPLNTEAFF

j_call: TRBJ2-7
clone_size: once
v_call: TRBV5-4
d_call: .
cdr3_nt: TGTGCCAGCAGCTTGGAAAAAAGGGAATACGAGCAGTACTTC
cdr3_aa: CASSLEKREYEQYF

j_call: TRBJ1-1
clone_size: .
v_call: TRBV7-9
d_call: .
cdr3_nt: TGTGCCAGCAGGGCCAGAGACGGCGGGAACACTGAAGCTTTCTTT
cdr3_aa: CASRARDGGNTEAFF

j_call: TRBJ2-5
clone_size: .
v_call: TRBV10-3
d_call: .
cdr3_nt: TGTGCCATCAGTGCGATGACAGGTTCTTATGATACCCAGTACTTC
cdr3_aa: CAISAMTGSYDTQYF